Listed below are T cell receptor beta chains from one sample, sequenced in a study of blood T cell repertoires in COVID-19. The data were produced by immunoSEQ multiplex PCR, yet TCRdb's version contains in-frame clones alone and is incomplete. The sample contains more than 250,000 clones, around nine tenths of which appear only once. The sequencing sample was made of peripheral blood. The receptor set was obtained from a man aged 45 to 65 with active or convalescent COVID-19. The CDR3 runs from the conserved cysteine through the conserved F or W. Fields, in order: V gene, J gene, CDR3 protein.

>TRBV19|TRBJ1-5
CASSMQGSQPQHF
>TRBV6-6|TRBJ1-1
CASSYLRGQNTEAFF
>TRBV29-1|TRBJ1-1
CSVGQGDTEAFF
>TRBV5-1|TRBJ2-1
CASSPGLGGSNEQFF
>TRBV3-1/TRBV3-2|TRBJ2-7
CASSQGSVTYEQYF
>TRBV19|TRBJ1-5
CASSIDRISNQPQHF
>TRBV30|TRBJ1-6
CAWSSVGGSPLHF
>TRBV5-4|TRBJ2-7
CASSHRQGAVNEQYF
>TRBV12-3/TRBV12-4|TRBJ1-2
CASSLEGHGYTF
>TRBV4-1|TRBJ2-3
CASSQRSLAGIDTQYF
>TRBV19|TRBJ1-5
CASSTTGGGQPQHF
>TRBV6-5|TRBJ1-1
CASSLQVETEAFF
>TRBV10-3|TRBJ2-3
CATSDRNGDTQYF
>TRBV10-3|TRBJ2-4
CATQSGFGNIQYF
>TRBV29-1|TRBJ1-1
CSVGRGLNTEAFF
>TRBV18|TRBJ2-7
CASSPGQGAYEQYF
>TRBV5-6|TRBJ1-2
CASSLGGGSDYGYTF
>TRBV28|TRBJ1-2
CASSLGSAERYGYTF
>TRBV28|TRBJ1-4
CASSVLIGGGEKLFF
>TRBV28|TRBJ1-1
CASSLWDRQNTEAFF
>TRBV5-4|TRBJ2-3
CASSSGGALVSDTQYF
>TRBV2|TRBJ1-3
CASSGQGDSGNTIYF
>TRBV6-6|TRBJ1-1
CASKDTGITEAFF
>TRBV19|TRBJ2-4
CASSRGGVAKNIQYF
>TRBV28|TRBJ2-7
CASSLGRGGKPYEQYF
>TRBV7-2|TRBJ1-6
CASSLWGDGNSPLHF
>TRBV6-5|TRBJ2-5
CASSYSTLRGETQYF
>TRBV28|TRBJ2-7
CASSLSGQNYEQYF
>TRBV18|TRBJ2-3
CASSPLGSGGLTDTQYF
>TRBV7-9|TRBJ2-1
CASSLRDRVRTAYNEQFF
>TRBV7-9|TRBJ1-1
CASSLSSGTEAFF
>TRBV27|TRBJ2-7
CASRTILGQGGEQYF
>TRBV2|TRBJ2-1
CASSPDRLRGEQFF
>TRBV5-4|TRBJ2-1
CASSALQRGSSYNEQFF
>TRBV5-1|TRBJ2-1
CASTWTSGLNEQFF
>TRBV28|TRBJ1-1
CASSLKGHEAFF
>TRBV28|TRBJ2-3
CASSLGTSENTDTQYF
>TRBV6-5|TRBJ2-7
CASSRQGGEQYF